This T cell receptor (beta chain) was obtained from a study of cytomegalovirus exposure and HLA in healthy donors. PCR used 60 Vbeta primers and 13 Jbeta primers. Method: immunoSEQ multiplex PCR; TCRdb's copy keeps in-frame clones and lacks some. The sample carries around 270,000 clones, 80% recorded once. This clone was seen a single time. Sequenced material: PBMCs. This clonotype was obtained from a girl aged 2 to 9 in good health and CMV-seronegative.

This CDR3 is CASSLDEGPKTQYF. Written as DNA, the CDR3 is TGTGCCAGCAGCTTAGATGAGGGTCCCAAGACCCAGTACTTC. The chain uses TRBV7-9 and TRBJ2-5; tentatively, D is TRBD2 (5 bases). Germline lookup yields CDR1 SEHNR and CDR2 FQNEAQ (reference sequence). The CDR3 runs to 14 residues. The V gene lost 1 base and the J gene lost 6 bases, with 12 bases spanning the gap.